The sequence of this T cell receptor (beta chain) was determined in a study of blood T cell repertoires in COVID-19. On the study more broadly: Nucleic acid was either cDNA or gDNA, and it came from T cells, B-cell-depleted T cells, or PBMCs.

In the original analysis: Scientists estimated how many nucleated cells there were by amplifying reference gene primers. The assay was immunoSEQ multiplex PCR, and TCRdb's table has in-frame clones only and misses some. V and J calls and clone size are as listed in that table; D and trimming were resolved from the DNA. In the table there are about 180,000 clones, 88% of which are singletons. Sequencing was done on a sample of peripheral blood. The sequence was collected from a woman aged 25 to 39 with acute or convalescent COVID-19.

CDR3 region: CASSAPNAGNTIYF. DNA for the CDR3: TGTGCCAGCAGCGCCCCTAATGCTGGAAACACCATATATTTT. V usage is TRBV11-2 and J usage is TRBJ1-3; D is undetermined. V lost 5 bases, J lost 2 bases, and 10 bases lay in between. CDR1 SGHAT and CDR2 FQNNGV come from the germline V gene. CDR3 length: 14 residues.